This T cell receptor beta chain was documented in a study of blood T cells in healthy people across ages. Germline CDR1 is SGHRS and CDR2 is YFSETQ. The V and J ends lost 2 bases and 0 bases respectively, with 8 bases between them. CDR3 length: 14 residues. Researchers collected ten milliliters of peripheral blood from every single donor. With a J-beta primer mix and a sample-barcoded 5' primer, a second PCR ran about 6 to 11 cycles. Every cDNA molecule bore a tag from a template-switch adaptor containing 12 random nucleotides. TCRdb processed the 5' RACE reads anew with MiXCR; each CDR3 protein has one entry. Of about 680,000 distinct CDR3 sequences listed, roughly 50% are singletons. This clonotype has just one count.

The TCR originated in an older woman in good health. The gene calls are TRBV5-1 and TRBJ2-5; D unclear. Material for sequencing was blood. The CDR3 DNA is TGCGCCAGCAGCTTTATCGGGCACCAAGAGACCCAGTACTTC. Its protein is CASSFIGHQETQYF. Using reference TRBV5-1 and TRBJ2-5 for the parts outside the CDR3, the full variable domain is KAGVTQTPRYLIKTRGQQVTLSCSPISGHRSVSWYQQTPGQGLQFLFEYFSETQRNKGNFPGRFSGRQFSNSRSEMNVSTLELGDSALYLCASSFIGHQETQYFGPGTRLLVL.